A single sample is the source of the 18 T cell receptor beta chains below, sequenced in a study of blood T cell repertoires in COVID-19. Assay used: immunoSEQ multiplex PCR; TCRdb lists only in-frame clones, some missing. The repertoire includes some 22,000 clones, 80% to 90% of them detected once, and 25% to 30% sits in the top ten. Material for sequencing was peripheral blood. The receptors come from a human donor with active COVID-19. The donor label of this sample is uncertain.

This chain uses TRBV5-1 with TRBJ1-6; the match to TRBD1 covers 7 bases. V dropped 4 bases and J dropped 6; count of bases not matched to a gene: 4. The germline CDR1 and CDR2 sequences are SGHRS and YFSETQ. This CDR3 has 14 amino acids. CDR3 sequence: CASSPGQANSPLHF. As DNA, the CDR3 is TGCGCCAGCAGCCCCGGACAGGCTAATTCACCCCTCCACTTT.

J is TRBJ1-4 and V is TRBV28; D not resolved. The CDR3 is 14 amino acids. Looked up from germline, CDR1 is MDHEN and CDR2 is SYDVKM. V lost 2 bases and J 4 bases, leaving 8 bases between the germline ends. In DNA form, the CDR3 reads TGTGCCAGCAGTTTAGCAGGCTTTAATGAAAAACTGTTTTTT. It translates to CASSLAGFNEKLFF.

DNA of the CDR3: TGTGCCAGTAGTATAGATTTATTTGGCGGGAGCCCAGATACGCAGTATTTT. It specifies CASSIDLFGGSPDTQYF. The chain employs TRBV19 and TRBJ2-3, with 7 bases aligning to TRBD2. The CDR3 totals 17 residues. Germline CDR1 LNHDA, CDR2 SQIVND (reference sequence). J lost 4 bases, V lost 0 bases, and 10 bases had no gene match.

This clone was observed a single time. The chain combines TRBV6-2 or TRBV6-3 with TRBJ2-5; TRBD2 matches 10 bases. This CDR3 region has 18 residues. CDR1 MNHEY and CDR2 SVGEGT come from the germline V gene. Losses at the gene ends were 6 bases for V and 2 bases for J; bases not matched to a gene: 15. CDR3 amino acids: CASSPLAGATSPQETQYF. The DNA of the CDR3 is TGTGCCAGCAGCCCCCTAGCGGGAGCTACTTCTCCTCAAGAGACCCAGTACTTC.

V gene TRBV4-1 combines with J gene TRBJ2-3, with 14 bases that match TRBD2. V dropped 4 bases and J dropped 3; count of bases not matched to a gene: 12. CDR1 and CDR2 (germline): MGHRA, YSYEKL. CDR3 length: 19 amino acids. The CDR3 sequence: CASSPPTSGGAGLTDTQYF. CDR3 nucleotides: TGCGCCAGCAGCCCCCCGACTAGCGGGGGGGCAGGCTTAACAGATACGCAGTATTTT.

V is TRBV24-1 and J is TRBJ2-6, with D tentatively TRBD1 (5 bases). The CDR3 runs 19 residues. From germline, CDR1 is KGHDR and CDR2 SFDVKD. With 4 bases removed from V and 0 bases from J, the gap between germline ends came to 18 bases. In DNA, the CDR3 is TGTGCCACCAGTGACTATGGACGGACCGGACACTCTGGGGCCAACGTCCTGACTTTC. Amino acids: CATSDYGRTGHSGANVLTF.

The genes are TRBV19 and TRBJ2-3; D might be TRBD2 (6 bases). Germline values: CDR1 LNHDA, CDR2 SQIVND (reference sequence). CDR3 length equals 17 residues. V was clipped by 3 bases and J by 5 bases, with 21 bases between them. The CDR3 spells CASSMARGGYGLDTQYF. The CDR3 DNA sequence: TGTGCCAGTAGTATGGCGCGGGGCGGGTACGGGCTAGATACGCAGTATTTT.

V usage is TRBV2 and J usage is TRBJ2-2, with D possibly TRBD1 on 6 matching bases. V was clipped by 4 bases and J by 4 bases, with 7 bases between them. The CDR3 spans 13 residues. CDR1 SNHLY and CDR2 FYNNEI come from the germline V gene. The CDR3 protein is CASSGTATGELFF. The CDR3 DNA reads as TGTGCCAGCAGTGGGACAGCCACCGGGGAGCTGTTTTTT. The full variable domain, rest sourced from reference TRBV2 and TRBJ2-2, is EPEVTQTPSHQVTQMGQEVILRCVPISNHLYFYWYRQILGQKVEFLVSFYNNEISEKSEIFDDQFSVERPDGSNFTLKIRSTKLEDSAMYFCASSGTATGELFFGEGSRLTVL.

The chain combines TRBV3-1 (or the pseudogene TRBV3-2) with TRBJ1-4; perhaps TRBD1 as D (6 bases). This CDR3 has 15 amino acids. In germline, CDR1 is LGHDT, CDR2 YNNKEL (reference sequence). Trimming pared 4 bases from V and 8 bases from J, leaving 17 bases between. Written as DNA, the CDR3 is TGTGCCAGCAGCCCCGGGCAGGACAGAACGGAAAAACTGTTTTTT. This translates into CASSPGQDRTEKLFF.

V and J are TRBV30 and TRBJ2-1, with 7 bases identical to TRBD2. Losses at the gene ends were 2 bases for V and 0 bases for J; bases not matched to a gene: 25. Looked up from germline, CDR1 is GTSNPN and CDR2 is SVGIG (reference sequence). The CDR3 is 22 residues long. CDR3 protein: CAWSSLWTGGGEYQSSYNEQFF. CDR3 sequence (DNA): TGTGCCTGGAGTAGTCTGTGGACGGGTGGGGGGGAATACCAAAGCTCCTACAATGAGCAGTTCTTC.

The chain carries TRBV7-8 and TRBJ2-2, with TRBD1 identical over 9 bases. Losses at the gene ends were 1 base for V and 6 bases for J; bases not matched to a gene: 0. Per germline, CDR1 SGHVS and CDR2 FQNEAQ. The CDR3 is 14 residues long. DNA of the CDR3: TGTGCCAGCAGCTTAGGGACAGGGGCCGGGGAGCTGTTTTTT. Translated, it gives CASSLGTGAGELFF.

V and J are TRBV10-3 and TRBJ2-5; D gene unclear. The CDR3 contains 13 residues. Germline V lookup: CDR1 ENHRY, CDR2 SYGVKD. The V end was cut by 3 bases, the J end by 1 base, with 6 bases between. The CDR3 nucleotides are TGTGCCATCAGTGACCAGTCCCAAGAGACCCAGTACTTC. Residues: CAISDQSQETQYF.

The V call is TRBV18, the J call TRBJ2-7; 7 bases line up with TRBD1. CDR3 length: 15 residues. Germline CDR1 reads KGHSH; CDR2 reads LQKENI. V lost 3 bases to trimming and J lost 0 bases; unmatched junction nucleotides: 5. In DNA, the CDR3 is TGTGCCAGCTCACCCTCTTCAGGGGGCTCCTACGAGCAGTACTTC. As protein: CASSPSSGGSYEQYF.

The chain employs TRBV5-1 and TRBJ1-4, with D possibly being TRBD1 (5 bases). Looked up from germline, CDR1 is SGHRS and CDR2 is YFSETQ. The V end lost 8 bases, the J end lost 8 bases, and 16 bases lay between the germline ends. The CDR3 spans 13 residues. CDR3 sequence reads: CASKTGGEEKLFF. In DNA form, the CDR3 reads TGCGCCAGTAAAACGGGAGGGGAAGAAAAACTGTTTTTT. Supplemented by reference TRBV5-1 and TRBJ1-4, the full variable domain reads KAGVTQTPRYLIKTRGQQVTLSCSPISGHRSVSWYQQTPGQGLQFLFEYFSETQRNKGNFPGRFSGRQFSNSRSEMNVSTLELGDSALYLCASKTGGEEKLFFGSGTQLSVL.

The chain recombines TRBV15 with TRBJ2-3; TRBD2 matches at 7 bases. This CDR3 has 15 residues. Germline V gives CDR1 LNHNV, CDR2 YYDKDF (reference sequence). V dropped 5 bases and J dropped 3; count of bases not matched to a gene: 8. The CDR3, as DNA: TGTGCCACCAGCCGTACCCCCGGGGGGACAGATACGCAGTATTTT. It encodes CATSRTPGGTDTQYF.

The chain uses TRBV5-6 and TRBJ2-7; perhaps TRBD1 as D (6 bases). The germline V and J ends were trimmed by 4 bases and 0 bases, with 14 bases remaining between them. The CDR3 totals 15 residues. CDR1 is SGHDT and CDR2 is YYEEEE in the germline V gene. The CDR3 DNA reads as TGTGCCAGCAGCCGTACGGGACACGTCTCCTACGAGCAGTACTTC. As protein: CASSRTGHVSYEQYF.

The CDR3 reads CASSYSGNSYEQYF. The CDR3 nucleotides are TGTGCCAGCAGTTACTCGGGCAACTCCTACGAGCAGTACTTC. This rearrangement joins TRBV6-5 to TRBJ2-7; D not certain. This CDR3 is built from 14 residues. The germline CDR1 and CDR2 sequences are MNHEY and SVGAGI. V was pared by 0 bases and J by 0 bases, with 6 bases between.

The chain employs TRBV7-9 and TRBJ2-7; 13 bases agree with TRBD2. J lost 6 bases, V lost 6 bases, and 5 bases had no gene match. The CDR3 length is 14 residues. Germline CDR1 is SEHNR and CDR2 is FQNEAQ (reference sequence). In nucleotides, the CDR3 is TGTGCCAGCAGGCGGACTAGCGGGGGAGGCGAGCAGTACTTC. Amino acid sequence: CASRRTSGGGEQYF.